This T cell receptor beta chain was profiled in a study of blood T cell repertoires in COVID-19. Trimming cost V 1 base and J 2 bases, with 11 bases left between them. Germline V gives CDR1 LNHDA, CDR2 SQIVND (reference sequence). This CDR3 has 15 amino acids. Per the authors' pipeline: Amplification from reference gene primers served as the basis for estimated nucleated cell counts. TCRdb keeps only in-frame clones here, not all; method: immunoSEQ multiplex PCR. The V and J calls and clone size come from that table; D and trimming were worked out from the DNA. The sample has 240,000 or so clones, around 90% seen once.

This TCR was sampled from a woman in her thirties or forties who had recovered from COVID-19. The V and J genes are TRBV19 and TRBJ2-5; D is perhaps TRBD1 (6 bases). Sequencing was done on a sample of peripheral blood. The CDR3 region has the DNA TGTGCCAGTAGTATAGGTCAGGGGCGGCAAGAGACCCAGTACTTC. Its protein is CASSIGQGRQETQYF.